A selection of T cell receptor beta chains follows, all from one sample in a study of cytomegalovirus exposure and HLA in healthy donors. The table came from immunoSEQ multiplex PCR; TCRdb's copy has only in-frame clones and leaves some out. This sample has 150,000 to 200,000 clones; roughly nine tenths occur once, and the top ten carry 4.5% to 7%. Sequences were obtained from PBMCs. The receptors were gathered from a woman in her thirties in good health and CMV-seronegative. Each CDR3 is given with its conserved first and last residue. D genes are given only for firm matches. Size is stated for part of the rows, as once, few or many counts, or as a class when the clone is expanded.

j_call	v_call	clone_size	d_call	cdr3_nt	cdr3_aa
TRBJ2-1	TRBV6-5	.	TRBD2	TGTGCCAGCAGCCCGATAGCGGGAGGGCCGGGTGAGCAGTTCTTC	CASSPIAGGPGEQFF
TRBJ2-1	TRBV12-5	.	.	TGTGCTAGTGGTTTGGTGGGAACGGGAGAAAAGCTAGGTGAGCAGTTCTTC	CASGLVGTGEKLGEQFF
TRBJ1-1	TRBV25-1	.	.	TGTGCCAGCAGTGAAAGGGCAGGGTTGAACACTGAAGCTTTCTTT	CASSERAGLNTEAFF
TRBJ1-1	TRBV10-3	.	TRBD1	TGTGCCATCAGTGCGCTACAGGGGGGGGCTGAAGCTTTCTTT	CAISALQGGAEAFF
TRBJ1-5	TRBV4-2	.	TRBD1	TGTGCCAGCAGCCTGGGACAGGGTGAAGATAGCAATCAGCCCCAGCATTTT	CASSLGQGEDSNQPQHF
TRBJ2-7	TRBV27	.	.	TGTGCCAGCAGGTCAGGGTACAGGGAGCAGTACTTC	CASRSGYREQYF
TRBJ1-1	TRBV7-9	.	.	TGTGCCAGCAGCGTAGACCGCCTTGAAGCTTTCTTT	CASSVDRLEAFF
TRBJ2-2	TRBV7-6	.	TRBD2	TGTGCCAGCAGCTCCCGACTAGCGGGAGGAGCCACCGGGGAGCTGTTTTTT	CASSSRLAGGATGELFF
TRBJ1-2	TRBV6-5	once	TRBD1	TGTGCCAGCAGTTACTCGGCAGGGGGGTATGGCTACACCTTC	CASSYSAGGYGYTF
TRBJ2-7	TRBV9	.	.	TGTGCCAGCAGCCCTTGGGACCGATCCTACGAGCAGTACTTC	CASSPWDRSYEQYF
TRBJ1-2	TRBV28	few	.	TGTGCCAGCAGTTTGATGCGGGGAAATGGCTACACCTTC	CASSLMRGNGYTF
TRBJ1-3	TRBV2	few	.	TGTGCCAGCAGTGTCGAATTCTCTGGAAACACCATATATTTT	CASSVEFSGNTIYF
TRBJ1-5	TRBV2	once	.	TGTGCCAGCAGAGACAGCGGATGGGATGAGCCCCAGCATTTT	CASRDSGWDEPQHF
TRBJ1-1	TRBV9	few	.	TGTGCCAGCAGCCTCAGACAGGACACTGAAGCTTTCTTT	CASSLRQDTEAFF
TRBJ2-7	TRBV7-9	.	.	TGTGCCAGCAGCGTAAGTTACGAGCAGTACTTC	CASSVSYEQYF
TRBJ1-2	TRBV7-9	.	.	TGTGCCAGCAGCTTAGTCGGGGATGCCGATGGCTACACCTTC	CASSLVGDADGYTF
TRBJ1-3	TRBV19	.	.	TGTGCCAGTAGCGAGGACAGCCCCTCTGGAAACACCATATATTTT	CASSEDSPSGNTIYF
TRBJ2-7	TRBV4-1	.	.	TGCGCCAGCAGCCCTCACTGGACTAAAAGCTACGAGCAGTACTTC	CASSPHWTKSYEQYF
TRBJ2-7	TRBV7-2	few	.	TGTGCCAGCAGCTTAATACGGGAGCAGTACTTC	CASSLIREQYF
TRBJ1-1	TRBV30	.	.	TGTGCCGGAGAAGGGGATCTGAACACTGAAGCTTTCTTT	CAGEGDLNTEAFF
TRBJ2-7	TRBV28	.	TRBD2	TGTGCCAGCAGATATAGCGGGAGGAGCTCCTACGAGCAGTACTTC	CASRYSGRSSYEQYF
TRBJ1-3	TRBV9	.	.	TGTGCCAGCAGCGTAGCTTCCAGGTCCGAGAGCTCTGGAAACACCATATATTTT	CASSVASRSESSGNTIYF
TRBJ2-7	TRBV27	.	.	TGTGCCAGCAGTTTAGGACAGTCCTACGAGCAGTACTTC	CASSLGQSYEQYF
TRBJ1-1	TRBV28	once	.	TGTGCCAGCAAAACGGGAGATCGCTCTTACGAAGCTTTCTTT	CASKTGDRSYEAFF
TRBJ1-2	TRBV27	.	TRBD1	TGTGCCAGCAGGGGACAGGGGGCAGGGTATGGCTACACCTTC	CASRGQGAGYGYTF
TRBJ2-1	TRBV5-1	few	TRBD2	TGCGCCAGCAGCTTGGTTGGGACTAGCTTATACAATGAGCAGTTCTTC	CASSLVGTSLYNEQFF
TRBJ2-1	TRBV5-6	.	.	TGTGCCAGCAGCCAGGGACATACCTACAATGAGCAGTTCTTC	CASSQGHTYNEQFF
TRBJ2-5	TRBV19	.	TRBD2	TGTGCCAGTAGTATGGCAAGAGGACTAGCGGGAGTGGACCAGTACTTC	CASSMARGLAGVDQYF
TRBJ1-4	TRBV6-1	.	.	TGTGCCAGCAGGGGAAATGAAAAACTGTTTTTT	CASRGNEKLFF
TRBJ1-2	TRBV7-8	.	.	TGTGCCAGCAGCTCTCATGACAGCTTTCGATACACCTTC	CASSSHDSFRYTF